The 15 T cell receptor beta chains below all came from one sample that was sequenced in a study of T cell responses to AZD1222 COVID-19 vaccine. Sequenced by immunoSEQ multiplex PCR; TCRdb stores in-frame clones only, minus some. The sample holds around 90,000 clones; nearly 90% are singletons and the top ten take more than 10%. The sample in question was peripheral blood, obtained on day 0 of AZD1222 vaccination. Source of these receptors: an adult in good health.

The V call is TRBV27, the J call TRBJ2-7; 14 nucleotides match TRBD2. The CDR3 contains 17 residues. Germline CDR1 is MNHEY and CDR2 is SMNVEV (reference sequence). V trimming: 5 bases; J trimming: 0 bases; junction bases outside the gene matches: 6. CDR3 loop: CASSGGLAGGYSYEQYF. Written as DNA, the CDR3 is TGTGCCAGCAGTGGCGGACTAGCGGGGGGTTACTCCTACGAGCAGTACTTC.

CDR3 region: CAWGGQPPEAFF. The CDR3, as DNA: TGTGCCTGGGGGGGACAGCCACCTGAAGCTTTCTTT. The J gene is TRBJ1-1, the V gene TRBV30; 7 bases line up with TRBD1. V shed 5 bases, J shed 6 bases, and the junction held 6 bases outside the gene matches. Germline V gene sequence: CDR1 GTSNPN, CDR2 SVGIG (reference sequence). The CDR3 has 12 amino acids.

The V and J genes are TRBV4-1 and TRBJ1-4, with 9 nucleotides matching TRBD1. The CDR3 is 16 amino acids. The V gene's germline CDR1 is MGHRA and CDR2 YSYEKL. The V and J ends lost 4 bases and 8 bases, in that order; junction bases with no gene match: 11. The CDR3: CASSPRAQGAREKLFF. DNA of the CDR3: TGCGCCAGCAGCCCTAGGGCACAGGGGGCGAGGGAAAAACTGTTTTTT.

The gene calls are TRBV12-3 or TRBV12-4 and TRBJ1-1; D uncertain. The CDR3 length is 13 residues. V was pared by 3 bases and J by 2 bases, with 7 bases between. Here the CDR3 DNA reads TGTGCCAGCAGTTTTTCGGCAAACACTGAAGCTTTCTTT. Amino acid sequence: CASSFSANTEAFF.

This chain links TRBV5-1 with TRBJ2-7; D unclear. The V gene's germline CDR1 is SGHRS and CDR2 YFSETQ. This CDR3 is built from 12 residues. The V and J ends lost 4 bases and 4 bases respectively, with 9 bases between them. CDR3 DNA: TGCGCCAGCAGCGCAGACATTTACGAGCAGTACTTC. Translation gives CASSADIYEQYF.

This chain joins TRBV7-9 and TRBJ1-2; 7 positions match TRBD1. Germline values: CDR1 SEHNR, CDR2 FQNEAQ (reference sequence). With V trimmed by 8 bases and J by 8 bases, 11 bases remained unmatched. This CDR3 spans 13 amino acids. DNA of the CDR3: TGTGCCAGCGCCCTCTCAGGGGGAGGGGGCTACACCTTC. It codes for CASALSGGGGYTF.

This chain connects TRBV6-5 to TRBJ1-3; TRBD1 is a possible D gene (5 bases). The V end lost 6 bases, the J end lost 3 bases, and 12 bases lay between the germline ends. The CDR3 totals 14 residues. Germline CDR1 reads MNHEY; CDR2 reads SVGAGI. CDR3 in amino acids: CASRSTGDGNTIYF. CDR3 coding DNA: TGTGCCAGCAGGTCCACAGGCGATGGAAACACCATATATTTT.

V gene TRBV7-9 combines with J gene TRBJ1-6, with 7 positions matching TRBD1. Losses at the gene ends were 5 bases for V and 5 bases for J; bases not matched to a gene: 3. This CDR3 region has 14 residues. CDR1 is SEHNR, CDR2 FQNEAQ, per germline (reference sequence). The DNA for the CDR3 is TGTGCCAGCAGCCTACAGGGGAATAATTCACCCCTCCACTTT. Protein: CASSLQGNNSPLHF.

The genes are TRBV5-1 and TRBJ2-3; TRBD2 aligns across 11 bases. Germline loops: CDR1 SGHRS, CDR2 YFSETQ. This CDR3 comprises 20 residues. The J segment lost 3 bases and the V segment lost 3 bases, leaving 18 bases of the junction unmatched. The CDR3 nucleotides read TGCGCCAGCAGCTCCACACCGATGCTAGCGGGGGGATGGGGAACAGATACGCAGTATTTT. Its protein product is CASSSTPMLAGGWGTDTQYF.

V is TRBV20-1 and J is TRBJ2-7, with D perhaps matching TRBD1 or TRBD2 (6 bases each). Between the trimmed V and J ends, which lost 8 bases and 2 bases, there was a span of 10 bases. Per the germline V gene, CDR1 is DFQATT and CDR2 is SNEGSKA (reference sequence). CDR3 length: 11 amino acids. CDR3 region: CSSGGTYEQYF. The DNA of the CDR3 is TGCAGTTCCGGGGGCACCTACGAGCAGTACTTC.

The chain couples TRBV6-5 to TRBJ1-2; D is undetermined. Trimming left V 6 bases short and J 0 bases short, with 14 bases between. Germline assignment: CDR1 MNHEY and CDR2 SVGAGI. CDR3 size: 15 residues. The CDR3 here is CASRRWTEANYGYTF. In nucleotides, the CDR3 is TGTGCCAGCAGGAGATGGACGGAAGCTAACTATGGCTACACCTTC.

This chain connects TRBV29-1 to TRBJ1-3; D ambiguous. V was pared by 4 bases and J by 0 bases, with 7 bases between. Germline loops: CDR1 SQVTM, CDR2 ANQGSEA. The CDR3 is 13 residues long. CDR3 residues: CSVGESSGNTIYF. Written as DNA, the CDR3 is TGCAGCGTTGGGGAGAGCTCTGGAAACACCATATATTTT.

The rearrangement uses TRBV19 and TRBJ2-1; a possible D gene is TRBD1 (6 bases). CDR1 is LNHDA, CDR2 SQIVND, per germline (reference sequence). The CDR3 covers 13 residues. The germline V and J ends were trimmed by 7 bases and 5 bases, with 12 bases remaining between them. The CDR3 region is CASTYGQNNEQFF. CDR3 coding DNA: TGTGCCAGTACCTACGGACAGAACAATGAGCAGTTCTTC.

V is TRBV3-1 (or the pseudogene TRBV3-2) and J is TRBJ2-1; 15 bases agree with TRBD2. Germline CDR1 is LGHDT and CDR2 is YNNKEL (reference sequence). The V segment lost 3 bases and the J segment 8 bases; nucleotides outside the gene matches: 5. The CDR3 is made up of 16 amino acids. CDR3: CASSQSGLAGGHEQFF. In nucleotides, the CDR3 is TGTGCCAGCAGCCAGTCAGGACTAGCGGGGGGGCATGAGCAGTTCTTC.

The count of this clone is one. This chain joins TRBV18 and TRBJ1-5; 7 bases agree with TRBD1. Germline values: CDR1 KGHSH, CDR2 LQKENI. V gave up 3 bases and J gave up 6 bases; unmatched junction bases: 5. The CDR3 runs 14 residues. DNA of the CDR3: TGTGCCAGCTCACCCGGGACAGAGGCTCAGCCCCAGCATTTT. As protein: CASSPGTEAQPQHF.